This TCR beta chain was captured in a study of OX40 agonist ivuxolimab in advanced cancers. Data came from immunoSEQ multiplex PCR; TCRdb stores just in-frame clones and leaves some out. The sample comprises roughly 17,000 clones, 77% of which are singletons, and approximately 13% rests with the top ten. The V gene's germline CDR1 is SGHAT and CDR2 FQNNGV. This CDR3 comprises 16 residues. V gave up 5 bases and J gave up 4 bases, with 21 bases separating them. The chain recombines TRBV11-2 with TRBJ2-7; D remains unclear. Sample: CD4+ or CD8+ T cells sorted from blood, taken in a trial of the OX40 agonist ivuxolimab. This TCR came from an adult with an advanced solid tumor such as melanoma, head and neck, liver or kidney cancer. The CDR3 is CASSPTESQTFYEQYF. CDR3 DNA: TGTGCCAGCAGCCCAACCGAATCGCAGACCTTTTACGAGCAGTACTTC.